These 10 T cell receptor beta chains share one sample of origin, sequenced in a study of blood T cell repertoires in COVID-19. Some clones are missing from TCRdb's copy, which holds only in-frame ones; the method was immunoSEQ multiplex PCR. This table holds about 300,000 clones, 83% found once. The material sequenced was peripheral blood. These receptors originate from a woman aged 45 to 65 who had recovered from COVID-19.

This clone showed up just once. The J gene is TRBJ1-3, the V gene TRBV6-5; D is undetermined. Germline values: CDR1 MNHEY, CDR2 SVGAGI. V was clipped by 5 bases and J by 1 base, with 6 bases between them. The CDR3 extends over 13 amino acids. The CDR3 nucleotides are TGTGCCAGCAGTAGACAATCTGGAAACACCATATATTTT. This codes for CASSRQSGNTIYF.

The chain is built from TRBV6-7 and TRBJ2-7; 8 bases are a match to TRBD1. TRBV6-7 is sorted into the ORF group, with uncertain function. This CDR3 has 19 amino acids. V trimming: 0 bases; J trimming: 5 bases; junction bases outside the gene matches: 18. This CDR3 is CASSYSFQRDRRLPNEQYF. CDR3 nucleotides: TGTGCCAGCAGTTACTCTTTTCAACGGGACAGGAGACTACCTAACGAGCAGTACTTC.

The rearrangement links TRBV10-3 to TRBJ2-2, with D possibly TRBD2 on 7 matching bases. The CDR3 spans 13 residues. V was clipped by 11 bases and J by 5 bases, with 15 bases between them. The V gene's germline CDR1 is ENHRY and CDR2 SYGVKD. The CDR3 reads CASRGGRTGELFF. CDR3 bases: TGTGCCTCAAGGGGGGGCCGTACCGGGGAGCTGTTTTTT.

The chain links TRBV7-2 to TRBJ1-4; 9 nucleotides line up with TRBD1. Losses at the gene ends were 5 bases for V and 7 bases for J; bases not matched to a gene: 5. Germline V gene sequence: CDR1 SGHTA, CDR2 FQGNSA. The CDR3 contains 14 residues. The CDR3 DNA reads as TGTGCCAGCAGCCAGACAGGGGGGGGTGAAAAACTGTTTTTT. This sequence encodes CASSQTGGGEKLFF.

The chain carries TRBV19 and TRBJ1-5; D perhaps matches TRBD1 (5 bases). V lost 6 bases, J lost 5 bases, and 11 bases lay in between. This CDR3 is 13 amino acids long. Per germline, CDR1 LNHDA and CDR2 SQIVND (reference sequence). The CDR3 DNA sequence: TGTGCCAGTAGAGGGCAGGGCTATCAGCCCCAGCATTTT. Translation gives CASRGQGYQPQHF.

The V gene is TRBV4-2, the J gene TRBJ1-2; 9 nucleotides line up with TRBD1. CDR3 length: 14 residues. The germline V gene has CDR1 LGHNA and CDR2 YNFKEQ. V shed 2 bases and J 8 bases; nucleotides not matched to a gene: 6. The DNA of the CDR3 is TGTGCCAGCAGCCAACAAGAACAGGGGGCGGGCTACACCTTC. Protein product: CASSQQEQGAGYTF.

The genes are TRBV2 and TRBJ2-2; TRBD1 is a possible D gene (6 bases). The CDR3 spans 16 residues. Trimming removed 6 bases from V and 4 bases from J, with 18 bases in between. Per germline, CDR1 SNHLY and CDR2 FYNNEI. The DNA of the CDR3 is TGTGCCAGCAGCGGAAGCCCCCAGGACAGCACCGGGGAGCTGTTTTTT. Translating gives CASSGSPQDSTGELFF.

The chain carries TRBV9 and TRBJ2-4; 7 positions match TRBD1. The CDR3 consists of 14 residues. The germline V gene has CDR1 SGDLS and CDR2 YYNGEE. V lost 6 bases to trimming and J lost 8 bases; unmatched junction nucleotides: 11. The CDR3 DNA reads as TGTGCCAGCACCGGGAAGGGGGCGCAGGACATTCAGTACTTC. Amino acids: CASTGKGAQDIQYF.

The chain links TRBV5-1 to TRBJ2-7; 8 bases agree with TRBD1. In germline, CDR1 is SGHRS, CDR2 YFSETQ. V gave up 2 bases and J gave up 4 bases; unmatched junction bases: 8. This CDR3 has 15 amino acids. The CDR3 coding sequence is TGCGCCAGCAGCTTTGAGGCAGGGGGCTGGTACGAGCAGTACTTC. This encodes CASSFEAGGWYEQYF.

The J gene is TRBJ2-7, the V gene TRBV2; 8 bases match TRBD1. J gave up 4 bases and V 2 bases, and 7 bases lay outside the gene matches. This CDR3 is 15 amino acids long. Germline values: CDR1 SNHLY, CDR2 FYNNEI. This chain's CDR3 is CASSETQGALYEQYF. For the CDR3, the DNA is TGTGCCAGCAGTGAAACCCAGGGGGCCCTATACGAGCAGTACTTC.